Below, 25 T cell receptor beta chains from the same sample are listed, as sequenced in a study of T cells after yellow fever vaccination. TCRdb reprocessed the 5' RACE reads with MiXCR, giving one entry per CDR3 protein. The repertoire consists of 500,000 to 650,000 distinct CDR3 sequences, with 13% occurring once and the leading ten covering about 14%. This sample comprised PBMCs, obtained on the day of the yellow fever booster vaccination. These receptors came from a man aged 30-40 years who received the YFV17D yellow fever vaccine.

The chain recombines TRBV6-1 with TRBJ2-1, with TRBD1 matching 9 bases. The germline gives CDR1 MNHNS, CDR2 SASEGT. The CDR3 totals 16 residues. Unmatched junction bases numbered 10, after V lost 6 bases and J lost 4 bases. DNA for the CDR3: TGTGCCAGCAGGCGGGACAGGGTCGGGATTTACAATGAGCAGTTCTTC. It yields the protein CASRRDRVGIYNEQFF.

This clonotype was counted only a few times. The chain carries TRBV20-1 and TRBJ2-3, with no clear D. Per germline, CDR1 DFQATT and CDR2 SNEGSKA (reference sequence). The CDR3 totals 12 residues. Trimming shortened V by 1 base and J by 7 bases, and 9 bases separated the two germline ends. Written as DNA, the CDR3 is TGCAGTGCTAGAGTAGGGTCGCATACGCAGTATTTT. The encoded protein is CSARVGSHTQYF.

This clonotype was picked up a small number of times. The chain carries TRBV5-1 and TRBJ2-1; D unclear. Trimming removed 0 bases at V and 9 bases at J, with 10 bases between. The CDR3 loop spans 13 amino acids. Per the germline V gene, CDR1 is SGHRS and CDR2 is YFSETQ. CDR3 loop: CASSLGLSGEQFF. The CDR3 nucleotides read TGCGCCAGCAGCTTGGGACTTTCGGGTGAGCAGTTCTTC.

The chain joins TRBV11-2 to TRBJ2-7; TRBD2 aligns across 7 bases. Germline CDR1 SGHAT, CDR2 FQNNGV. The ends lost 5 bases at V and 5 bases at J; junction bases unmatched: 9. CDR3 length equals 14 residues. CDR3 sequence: CASSQFSGNDEQYF. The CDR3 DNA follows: TGTGCCAGCAGCCAGTTCAGCGGGAATGACGAGCAGTACTTC.

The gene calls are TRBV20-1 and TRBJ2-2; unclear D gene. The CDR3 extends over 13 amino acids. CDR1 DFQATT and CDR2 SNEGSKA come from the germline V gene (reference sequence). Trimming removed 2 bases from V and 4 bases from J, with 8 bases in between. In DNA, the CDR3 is TGCAGTGCTAGATTAGGTGGCACCGGGGAGCTGTTTTTT. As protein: CSARLGGTGELFF.

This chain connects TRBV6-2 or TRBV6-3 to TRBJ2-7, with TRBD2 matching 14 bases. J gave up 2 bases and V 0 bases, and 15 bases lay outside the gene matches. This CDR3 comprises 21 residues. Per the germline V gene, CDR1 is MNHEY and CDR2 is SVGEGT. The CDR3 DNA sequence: TGTGCCAGCAGTTACTCGAGAGAGGGACTAGCGGGAGTGCAGTGGCCCTACGAGCAGTACTTC. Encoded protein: CASSYSREGLAGVQWPYEQYF.

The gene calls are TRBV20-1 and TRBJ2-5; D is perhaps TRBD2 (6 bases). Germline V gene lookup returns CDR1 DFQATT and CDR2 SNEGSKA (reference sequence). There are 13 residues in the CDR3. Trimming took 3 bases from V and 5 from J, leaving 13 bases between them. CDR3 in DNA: TGCAGTGCTAGGGGGACTGACGGGGAGACCCAGTACTTC. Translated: CSARGTDGETQYF.

The CDR3 sequence: CASRQTTYGYTF. The CDR3 nucleotides read TGTGCCAGCAGACAGACTACCTATGGCTACACCTTC. The chain combines TRBV5-6 with TRBJ1-2; D uncertain. CDR3 size: 12 residues. Per germline, CDR1 SGHDT and CDR2 YYEEEE. Trimming left V 5 bases short and J 4 bases short, with 9 bases between.

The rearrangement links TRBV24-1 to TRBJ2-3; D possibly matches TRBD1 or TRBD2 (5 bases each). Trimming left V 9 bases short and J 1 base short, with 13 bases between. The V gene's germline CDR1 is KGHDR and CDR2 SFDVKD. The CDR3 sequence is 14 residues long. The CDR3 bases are TGTGCCACCGCCGGGACGCCAGGCACAGATACGCAGTATTTT. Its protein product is CATAGTPGTDTQYF.

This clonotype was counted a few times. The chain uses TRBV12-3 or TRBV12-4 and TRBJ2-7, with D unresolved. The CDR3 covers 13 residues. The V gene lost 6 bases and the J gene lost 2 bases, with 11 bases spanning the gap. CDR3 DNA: TGTGCCAGCAGCTTTACCACGACCTACGAGCAGTACTTC. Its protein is CASSFTTTYEQYF.

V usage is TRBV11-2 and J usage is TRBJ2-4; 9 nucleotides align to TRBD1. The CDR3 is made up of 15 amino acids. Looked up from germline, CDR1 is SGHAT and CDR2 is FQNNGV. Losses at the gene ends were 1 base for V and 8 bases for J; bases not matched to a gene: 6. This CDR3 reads CASSLGGQGGYIQYF. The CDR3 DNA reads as TGTGCCAGCAGCTTAGGGGGACAGGGAGGTTACATTCAGTACTTC.

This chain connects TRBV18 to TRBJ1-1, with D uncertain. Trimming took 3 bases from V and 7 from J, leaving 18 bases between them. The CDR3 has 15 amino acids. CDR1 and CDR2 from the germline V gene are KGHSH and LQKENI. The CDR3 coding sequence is TGTGCCAGCTCACCCTCCTATACCACCGGGATTGAAGCTTTCTTT. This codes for CASSPSYTTGIEAFF. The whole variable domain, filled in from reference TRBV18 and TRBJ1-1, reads NAGVMQNPRHLVRRRGQEARLRCSPMKGHSHVYWYRQLPEEGLKFMVYLQKENIIDESGMPKERFSAEFPKEGPSILRIQQVVRGDSAAYFCASSPSYTTGIEAFFGQGTRLTVV.

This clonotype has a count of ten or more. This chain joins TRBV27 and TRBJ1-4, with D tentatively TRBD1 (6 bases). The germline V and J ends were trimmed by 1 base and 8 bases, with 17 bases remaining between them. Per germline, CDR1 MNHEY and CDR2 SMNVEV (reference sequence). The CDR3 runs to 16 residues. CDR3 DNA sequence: TGTGCCAGCAGTTTATGGTCGGGGGGCGTCCGAGAAAAACTGTTTTTT. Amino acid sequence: CASSLWSGGVREKLFF. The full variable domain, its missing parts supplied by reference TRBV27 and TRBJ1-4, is EAQVTQNPRYLITVTGKKLTVTCSQNMNHEYMSWYRQDPGLGLRQIYYSMNVEVTDKGDVPEGYKVSRKEKRNFPLILESPSPNQTSLYFCASSLWSGGVREKLFFGSGTQLSVL.

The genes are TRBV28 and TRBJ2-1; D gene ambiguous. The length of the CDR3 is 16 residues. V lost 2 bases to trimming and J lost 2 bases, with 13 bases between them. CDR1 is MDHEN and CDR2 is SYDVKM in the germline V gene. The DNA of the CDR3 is TGTGCCAGCAGTTTACTGCCTAGAACTGCCTACAATGAGCAGTTCTTC. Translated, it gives CASSLLPRTAYNEQFF.

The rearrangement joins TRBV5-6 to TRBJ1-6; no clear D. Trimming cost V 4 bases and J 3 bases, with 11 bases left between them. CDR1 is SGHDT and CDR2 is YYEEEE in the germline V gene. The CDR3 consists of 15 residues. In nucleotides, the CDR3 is TGTGCCAGCAGCCCCGGACGGAGCTATAATTCACCCCTCCACTTT. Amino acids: CASSPGRSYNSPLHF.

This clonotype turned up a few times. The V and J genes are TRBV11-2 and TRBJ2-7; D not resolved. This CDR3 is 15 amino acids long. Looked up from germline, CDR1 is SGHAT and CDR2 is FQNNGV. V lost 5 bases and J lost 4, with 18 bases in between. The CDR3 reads CASSQARGDLYEQYF. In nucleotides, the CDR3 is TGTGCCAGCAGCCAAGCGCGTGGAGATTTGTACGAGCAGTACTTC. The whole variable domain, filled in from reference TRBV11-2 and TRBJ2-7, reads EAGVAQSPRYKIIEKRQSVAFWCNPISGHATLYWYQQILGQGPKLLIQFQNNGVVDDSQLPKDRFSAERLKGVDSTLKIQPAKLEDSAVYLCASSQARGDLYEQYFGPGTRLTVT.

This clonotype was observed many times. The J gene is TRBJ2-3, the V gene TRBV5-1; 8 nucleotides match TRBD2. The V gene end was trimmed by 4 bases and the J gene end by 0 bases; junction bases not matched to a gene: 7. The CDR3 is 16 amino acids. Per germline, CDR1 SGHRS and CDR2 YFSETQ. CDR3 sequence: CASSGAAGVSTDTQYF. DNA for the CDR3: TGCGCCAGCAGCGGGGCAGCGGGAGTAAGCACAGATACGCAGTATTTT.

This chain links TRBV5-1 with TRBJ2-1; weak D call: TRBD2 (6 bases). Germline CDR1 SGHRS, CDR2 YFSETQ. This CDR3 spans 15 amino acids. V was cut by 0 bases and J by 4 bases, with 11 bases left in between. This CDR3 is CASSLGGTLYNEQFF. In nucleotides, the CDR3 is TGCGCCAGCAGCTTGGGTGGGACTCTTTACAATGAGCAGTTCTTC.

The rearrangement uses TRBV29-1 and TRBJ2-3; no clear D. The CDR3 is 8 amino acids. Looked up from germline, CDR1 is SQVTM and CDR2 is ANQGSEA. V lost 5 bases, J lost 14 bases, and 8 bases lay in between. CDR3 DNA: TGCAGCGTTCAACCTGCGTATTTT. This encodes CSVQPAYF.

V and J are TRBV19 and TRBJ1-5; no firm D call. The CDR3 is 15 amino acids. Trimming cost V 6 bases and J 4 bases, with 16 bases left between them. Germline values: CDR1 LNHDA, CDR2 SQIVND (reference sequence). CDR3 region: CASSVGTAENQPQHF. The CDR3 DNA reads TGTGCCAGTAGCGTAGGAACAGCCGAAAATCAGCCCCAGCATTTT.

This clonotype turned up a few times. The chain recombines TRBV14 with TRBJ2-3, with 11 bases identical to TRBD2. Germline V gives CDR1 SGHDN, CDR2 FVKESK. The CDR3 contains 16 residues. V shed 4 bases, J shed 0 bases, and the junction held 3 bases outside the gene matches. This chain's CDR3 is CASSPLAGDSTDTQYF. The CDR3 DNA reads TGTGCCAGCAGCCCACTAGCGGGAGATAGCACAGATACGCAGTATTTT. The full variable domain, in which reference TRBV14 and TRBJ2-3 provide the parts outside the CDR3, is EAGVTQFPSHSVIEKGQTVTLRCDPISGHDNLYWYRRVMGKEIKFLLHFVKESKQDESGMPNNRFLAERTGGTYSTLKVQPAELEDSGVYFCASSPLAGDSTDTQYFGPGTRLTVL.

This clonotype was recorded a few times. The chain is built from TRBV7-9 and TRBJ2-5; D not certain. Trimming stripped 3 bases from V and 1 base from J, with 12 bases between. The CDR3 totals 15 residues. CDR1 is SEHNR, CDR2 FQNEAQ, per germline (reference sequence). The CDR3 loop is CASSFGGPSQETQYF. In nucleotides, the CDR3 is TGTGCCAGCAGCTTCGGTGGGCCCTCCCAAGAGACCCAGTACTTC. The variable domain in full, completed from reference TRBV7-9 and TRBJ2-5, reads DTGVSQNPRHKITKRGQNVTFRCDPISEHNRLYWYRQTLGQGPEFLTYFQNEAQLEKSRLLSDRFSAERPKGSFSTLEIQRTEQGDSAMYLCASSFGGPSQETQYFGPGTRLLVL.

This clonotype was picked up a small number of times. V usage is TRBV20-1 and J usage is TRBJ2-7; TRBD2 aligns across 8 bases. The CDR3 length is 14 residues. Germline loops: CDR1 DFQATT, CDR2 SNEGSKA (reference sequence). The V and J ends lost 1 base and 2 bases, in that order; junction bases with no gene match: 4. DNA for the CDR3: TGCAGTGCTAGAGTAGTAGCGGGAACCTACGAGCAGTACTTC. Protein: CSARVVAGTYEQYF.

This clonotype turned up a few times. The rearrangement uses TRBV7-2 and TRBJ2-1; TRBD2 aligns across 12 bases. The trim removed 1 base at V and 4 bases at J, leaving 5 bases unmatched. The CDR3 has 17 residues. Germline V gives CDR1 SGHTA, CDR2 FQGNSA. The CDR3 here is CASSLVLGLAGYNEQFF. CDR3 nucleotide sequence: TGTGCCAGCAGCTTAGTCCTCGGACTAGCGGGGTACAATGAGCAGTTCTTC.

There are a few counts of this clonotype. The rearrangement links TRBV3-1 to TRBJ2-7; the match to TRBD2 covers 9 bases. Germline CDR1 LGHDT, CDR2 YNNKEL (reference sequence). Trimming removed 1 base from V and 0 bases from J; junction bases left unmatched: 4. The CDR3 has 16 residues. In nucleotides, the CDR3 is TGTGCCAGCAGCCAAGGGACTAGCGCGAGCTCCTACGAGCAGTACTTC. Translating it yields CASSQGTSASSYEQYF.